Below, 29 T cell receptor beta chains from the same sample are listed, as sequenced in a study of cytomegalovirus exposure and HLA in healthy donors. PCR was performed using 60 Vbeta and 13 Jbeta primers. The protocol was immunoSEQ multiplex PCR, while the TCRdb copy is restricted to in-frame clones and leaves out a portion. Of 110,000 to 150,000 clones in the sample, roughly 9.4% are singletons; the top ten hold 1.8%. Sequencing used PBMCs. Source of these receptors: a male donor in good health and CMV-seronegative.

This clone was counted only a few times. V and J are TRBV5-1 and TRBJ1-5; no reliable D call. The CDR3 runs to 14 residues. The germline V gene has CDR1 SGHRS and CDR2 YFSETQ. The V end was cut by 0 bases, the J end by 5 bases, with 9 bases between. CDR3 loop: CASSLGGVDQPQHF. The CDR3 region has the DNA TGCGCCAGCAGCTTGGGCGGGGTTGATCAGCCCCAGCATTTT.

This clone was observed a handful of times. V usage is TRBV4-1 and J usage is TRBJ1-1, with 11 bases fitting TRBD1. This CDR3 is built from 16 residues. Trimming took 5 bases from V and 0 from J; bases not matched to a gene: 5. Germline V gene data show CDR1 as MGHRA and CDR2 as YSYEKL. The CDR3 protein is CASSTRTGGMNTEAFF. CDR3 nucleotide sequence: TGCGCCAGCAGCACTCGGACAGGGGGCATGAACACTGAAGCTTTCTTT.

This clone was counted only a few times. This chain connects TRBV6-1 to TRBJ1-1, with unresolved D. Per the germline V gene, CDR1 is MNHNS and CDR2 is SASEGT. The V and J ends lost 3 bases and 1 base respectively, with 9 bases between them. The CDR3 runs 14 residues. The CDR3 region is CASSEWQENTEAFF. DNA for the CDR3: TGTGCCAGCAGTGAGTGGCAGGAGAACACTGAAGCTTTCTTT.

V is TRBV5-1 and J is TRBJ2-7, with TRBD1 as a possible D gene (5 bases). Germline V gene sequence: CDR1 SGHRS, CDR2 YFSETQ. The CDR3 extends over 12 amino acids. The germline V and J ends were trimmed by 3 bases and 5 bases, with 9 bases remaining between them. CDR3 nucleotides: TGCGCCAGCAGCTGGTGGGGCGACGAGCAGTACTTC. Amino acid sequence: CASSWWGDEQYF.

This chain's CDR3 is CASSPALRGSTEAFF. The CDR3 DNA sequence: TGTGCCAGCAGCCCCGCTCTGCGGGGTAGCACTGAAGCTTTCTTT. The chain is built from TRBV5-4 and TRBJ1-1; D call uncertain. CDR3 length equals 15 residues. The germline V gene encodes CDR1 SGHNT and CDR2 YYREEE (reference sequence). The V end was cut by 4 bases, the J end by 4 bases, with 17 bases between.

This clone was detected a few times. The chain joins TRBV5-6 to TRBJ1-1; TRBD1 might be the D (5 bases). Germline V gene sequence: CDR1 SGHDT, CDR2 YYEEEE. There are 14 residues in the CDR3. V was pared by 3 bases and J by 4 bases, with 13 bases between. The CDR3 sequence: CASSWGWGGTEAFF. The CDR3, as DNA: TGTGCCAGCAGCTGGGGCTGGGGGGGCACTGAAGCTTTCTTT.

V and J are TRBV29-1 and TRBJ2-5; 8 positions agree with TRBD2. The DNA end lines up better with TRBJ2-7; the J call may be wrong. The CDR3 loop spans 13 amino acids. Germline CDR1 and CDR2: SQVTM and ANQGSEA. This CDR3 is CSVMAGGAFEQYF. CDR3 bases: TGCAGCGTTATGGCCGGGGGGGCCTTCGAGCAGTACTTC.

The rearrangement joins TRBV11-1 to TRBJ2-3; weak D call: TRBD1 (5 bases). V was cut by 2 bases and J by 3 bases, with 12 bases left in between. Germline loops: CDR1 SGHAT, CDR2 FQDESV (reference sequence). This CDR3 contains 15 residues. The CDR3 sequence: CASSLLRTNTDTQYF. DNA of the CDR3: TGTGCCAGCAGCTTACTGCGGACAAATACAGATACGCAGTATTTT.

Comments on this clone: Its ends do not fully match the called genes, so a read error is possible. This same CDR3 is encoded by further DNA sequences in the sample. The chain employs TRBV11-2 and TRBJ2-3; 12 nucleotides align to TRBD2. CDR1 is SGHAT and CDR2 is FQNNGV in the germline V gene. The CDR3 extends over 16 amino acids. The CDR3, as DNA: TGTGCTAGCAGACGAGGACTAGCGGGAAGTACAGATACGCAGTATTTT. It yields the protein CASRRGLAGSTDTQYF.

V is TRBV6-5 and J is TRBJ2-7; D gene uncertain. The CDR3 consists of 14 residues. V shed 0 bases and J shed 0 bases, with 6 bases lying between them. Germline CDR1 MNHEY, CDR2 SVGAGI. CDR3 in DNA: TGTGCCAGCAGTTACTCGAGGTACTCCTACGAGCAGTACTTC. Translated, it gives CASSYSRYSYEQYF.

The chain joins TRBV28 to TRBJ1-4, with a possible D match to TRBD1 (5 bases). With 9 bases removed from V and 0 bases from J, the gap between germline ends came to 14 bases. The length of the CDR3 is 15 residues. Germline-derived CDR1 and CDR2 are MDHEN and SYDVKM. The CDR3 nucleotides read TGTGCCAGTGCGGAGGGACCAGCAACTAATGAAAAACTGTTTTTT. Translation: CASAEGPATNEKLFF.

The V call is TRBV6-7, the J call TRBJ2-7; D not resolved. TRBV6-7 is an ORF, with its function uncertain. The CDR3 extends over 11 amino acids. This CDR3 reads CSLPSSYEQYF. The CDR3 bases are TGTTCCCTCCCCAGCTCCTACGAGCAGTACTTC.

This clone has a handful of counts. The chain joins TRBV13 to TRBJ1-1; no definite D call. This CDR3 spans 14 amino acids. Germline lookup yields CDR1 PRHDT and CDR2 FYEKMQ (reference sequence). Trimming took off 0 bases at V and 1 base at J, with 6 bases between the two ends. For the CDR3, the DNA is TGTGCCAGCAGCTTAGGCGGAGAGAACACTGAAGCTTTCTTT. It specifies CASSLGGENTEAFF.

This clone came up a few times. V is TRBV7-8 and J is TRBJ1-5; 7 bases are a match to TRBD1. Germline assignment: CDR1 SGHVS and CDR2 FQNEAQ. The CDR3 spans 16 residues. V gave up 2 bases and J gave up 6 bases; unmatched junction bases: 10. CDR3 bases: TGTGCCAGCAGCTTAAATACAGGGGCCCCCGTTCAGCCCCAGCATTTT. Protein: CASSLNTGAPVQPQHF. Complete variable domain (other parts from reference TRBV7-8 and TRBJ1-5): GAGVSQSPRYKVAKRGQDVALRCDPISGHVSLFWYQQALGQGPEFLTYFQNEAQLDKSGLPSDRFFAERPEGSVSTLKIQRTQQEDSAVYLCASSLNTGAPVQPQHFGDGTRLSIL.

This clone turned up a few times. The chain employs TRBV30 and TRBJ1-5, with a weak D call TRBD1 (5 bases). Germline V gives CDR1 GTSNPN, CDR2 SVGIG (reference sequence). The CDR3 spans 13 residues. Deletions cut 2 bases from V and 5 bases from J, with 10 bases between. CDR3: CAWSRQGDQPQHF. As DNA, the CDR3 is TGTGCCTGGAGTCGGCAGGGCGATCAGCCCCAGCATTTT.

In its sample, this clone was seen a few times. One end of the junction does not line up with germline, which may come from a read error. The V call is TRBV9, the J call TRBJ2-1; 9 bases line up with TRBD1. This CDR3 has 17 amino acids. Germline CDR1 and CDR2: SGDLS and YYNGEE. As DNA, the CDR3 is TGTGCCAGCAGCCTTACGGGGGGACAGGGATTTGTGAATGAGCGGTTCTTC. It specifies CASSLTGGQGFVNERFF.

The genes are TRBV7-9 and TRBJ1-1; D is uncertain. This CDR3 has 15 residues. The ends were cut back, 5 bases at V and 1 base at J, with 14 bases in the middle. Germline V gives CDR1 SEHNR, CDR2 FQNEAQ (reference sequence). The CDR3 spells CASSLGFGENTEAFF. As DNA, the CDR3 is TGTGCCAGCAGCCTGGGGTTCGGGGAGAACACTGAAGCTTTCTTT.

V gene TRBV4-2 combines with J gene TRBJ2-3, with a weak D call TRBD2 (6 bases). CDR1 and CDR2 (germline): LGHNA, YNFKEQ. The CDR3 is 17 residues long. V lost 1 base to trimming and J lost 2 bases, with 16 bases between them. The CDR3 here is CASSQARDGSPTDTQYF. CDR3 nucleotide sequence: TGTGCCAGCAGCCAAGCCCGGGACGGGAGCCCCACAGATACGCAGTATTTT.

This clone was seen a few times. This chain connects TRBV29-1 to TRBJ2-3; a possible D gene is TRBD2 (7 bases). Trimming removed 3 bases from V and 5 bases from J, with 33 bases in between. Germline V gives CDR1 SQVTM, CDR2 ANQGSEA. The CDR3 runs to 20 residues. The CDR3 here is CSVDSALLVGGGGKRDTQYF. CDR3 DNA sequence: TGCAGCGTTGATTCGGCCCTCCTGGTTGGGGGCGGGGGCAAGAGAGATACGCAGTATTTT.

V is TRBV28 and J is TRBJ2-7; the match to TRBD1 covers 8 bases. The CDR3 contains 14 residues. Germline values: CDR1 MDHEN, CDR2 SYDVKM. The V and J ends lost 3 bases and 3 bases, in that order; junction bases with no gene match: 4. The CDR3 region is CASSLAGGIYEQYF. CDR3 nucleotide sequence: TGTGCCAGCAGTTTGGCAGGGGGCATCTACGAGCAGTACTTC.

This clone was seen a few times. The chain links TRBV9 to TRBJ2-7; 7 nucleotides agree with TRBD2. The CDR3 has 16 amino acids. Germline V gene sequence: CDR1 SGDLS, CDR2 YYNGEE. Losses at the gene ends were 3 bases for V and 0 bases for J; bases not matched to a gene: 9. CDR3 coding DNA: TGTGCCAGCAGCGCAGGGTTGGGCGGGGGCTCCTACGAGCAGTACTTC. Its protein is CASSAGLGGGSYEQYF.

This clone was seen more than once but under ten times. The chain has TRBV12-5 and TRBJ2-1; D possibly corresponds to TRBD1 (5 bases). The CDR3 is 14 residues long. Trimming took 3 bases from V and 1 from J, leaving 7 bases between them. CDR1 is LGHNT, CDR2 FRNRAP, per germline. CDR3 in amino acids: CASGLGDSYNEQFF. The CDR3 DNA follows: TGTGCTAGTGGTTTAGGGGATTCCTACAATGAGCAGTTCTTC.

J is TRBJ2-5 and V is TRBV6-1; D gene uncertain. V lost 7 bases, J lost 5 bases, and 14 bases lay in between. From germline, CDR1 is MNHNS and CDR2 SASEGT. This CDR3 contains 13 residues. The CDR3 region has the DNA TGTGCCAGCACCATGACTCCCCCGGAGACCCAGTACTTC. Amino acids: CASTMTPPETQYF.

The chain joins TRBV6-5 to TRBJ2-7, with 7 bases fitting TRBD1. V gave up 6 bases and J gave up 4 bases; unmatched junction bases: 9. CDR3 length equals 14 residues. The germline V gene encodes CDR1 MNHEY and CDR2 SVGAGI. CDR3 sequence (DNA): TGTGCCAGCAGCCAGACCACAGGGGAATACGAGCAGTACTTC. It codes for CASSQTTGEYEQYF.

In this sample, this clone turned up a few times. The V call is TRBV7-9, the J call TRBJ1-2; the match to TRBD1 covers 11 bases. V was clipped by 4 bases and J by 7 bases; unmatched bases: 2. CDR1 and CDR2 (germline): SEHNR, FQNEAQ (reference sequence). The CDR3 contains 13 residues. CDR3 nucleotide sequence: TGTGCCAGCAGCTCGGACAGGGGGCTTGGCTACACCTTC. Translated, it gives CASSSDRGLGYTF.

The chain uses TRBV4-1 and TRBJ1-1, with a weak D call TRBD1 (5 bases). Trimming stripped 0 bases from V and 3 bases from J, with 11 bases between. The CDR3 runs 15 residues. CDR1 and CDR2 (germline): MGHRA, YSYEKL. CDR3 in DNA: TGCGCCAGCAGCCAAGATGTCAAGGGGCACACTGAAGCTTTCTTT. This translates into CASSQDVKGHTEAFF.

This clone has more than one count but fewer than ten. The CDR3 bases are TGTGCCAGCAGCTTAGGGCAGGGCAAACCTTTCTTT. It specifies CASSLGQGKPFF. V and J are TRBV7-8 and TRBJ1-1; weak D call: TRBD1 (5 bases). Germline CDR1 reads SGHVS; CDR2 reads FQNEAQ. Trimming removed 1 base at V and 12 bases at J, with 12 bases between. The CDR3 contains 12 residues.

V usage is TRBV5-1 and J usage is TRBJ1-4; 9 nucleotides match TRBD1. V lost 4 bases and J lost 2; bases outside the gene matches: 9. Germline V lookup: CDR1 SGHRS, CDR2 YFSETQ. The CDR3 loop spans 17 amino acids. CDR3 loop: CASSEGTGRRTNEKLFF. The CDR3 DNA reads TGCGCCAGCAGCGAAGGGACAGGGAGGAGGACTAATGAAAAACTGTTTTTT. The whole variable domain, filled in from reference TRBV5-1 and TRBJ1-4, reads KAGVTQTPRYLIKTRGQQVTLSCSPISGHRSVSWYQQTPGQGLQFLFEYFSETQRNKGNFPGRFSGRQFSNSRSEMNVSTLELGDSALYLCASSEGTGRRTNEKLFFGSGTQLSVL.

This clone occurred a few times. The chain couples TRBV7-9 to TRBJ1-6; maybe TRBD1 (5 bases). This CDR3 comprises 16 residues. In germline, CDR1 is SEHNR, CDR2 FQNEAQ (reference sequence). V was pared by 0 bases and J by 3 bases, with 9 bases between. The DNA for the CDR3 is TGTGCCAGCAGCTTAGCGCCCAGGGACTATAATTCACCCCTCCACTTT. Protein sequence: CASSLAPRDYNSPLHF.